The 28 T cell receptor beta chains presented below share a single source sample, sequenced in a study of shared clonotypes between healthy human individuals. TCRdb's table, derived via immunoSEQ multiplex PCR, lists solely in-frame clones and lacks some. This sample has 2 million to 2.5 million clones, with about 93% found just once. Naive CD8 cells comprised CD45RO-negative, CCR7-positively selected cells, excluding terminally differentiated effector memory CD45RA+ cells. The sample taken for sequencing was naive CD8+ T cells from PBMCs. The receptors shown here come from a man younger than 35 in good health. Some clones in this sample may be carry-over from other donors' samples.

The chain links TRBV28 to TRBJ1-4, with TRBD1 matching 9 bases. CDR1 and CDR2 from the germline V gene are MDHEN and SYDVKM. The V segment lost 1 base and the J segment 4 bases; nucleotides outside the gene matches: 13. The CDR3 runs 19 residues. CDR3 in DNA: TGTGCCAGCAGTTTATCGACACGGGACAGGGCGGGAAATAATGAAAAACTGTTTTTT. Its translation: CASSLSTRDRAGNNEKLFF.

The V call is TRBV11-2, the J call TRBJ1-3; tentative D call: TRBD1 (5 bases). Germline V gives CDR1 SGHAT, CDR2 FQNNGV. Trimming took off 1 base at V and 0 bases at J, with 10 bases between the two ends. The length of the CDR3 is 16 residues. Here the CDR3 DNA reads TGTGCCAGCAGCTTAGGCTACAGGTACTCTGGAAACACCATATATTTT. Encoded protein: CASSLGYRYSGNTIYF. Full variable domain (outside the CDR3, taken from reference TRBV11-2 and TRBJ1-3): EAGVAQSPRYKIIEKRQSVAFWCNPISGHATLYWYQQILGQGPKLLIQFQNNGVVDDSQLPKDRFSAERLKGVDSTLKIQPAKLEDSAVYLCASSLGYRYSGNTIYFGEGSWLTVV.

The chain combines TRBV27 with TRBJ2-7; TRBD1 matches at 8 bases. The V segment lost 4 bases and the J segment 4 bases; nucleotides outside the gene matches: 12. The length of the CDR3 is 16 residues. Germline V gene lookup returns CDR1 MNHEY and CDR2 SMNVEV (reference sequence). The CDR3 nucleotides are TGTGCCAGCAGTTCTCCGCCCGCCGGGACAGGTTACGAGCAGTACTTC. Its translation: CASSSPPAGTGYEQYF.

The CDR3 sequence is CASSPGTGYNEKLFF. The CDR3 coding sequence is TGTGCCAGTAGTCCTGGGACAGGGTATAATGAAAAACTGTTTTTT. The genes are TRBV19 and TRBJ1-4, with 9 bases lining up with TRBD1. This CDR3 region has 15 residues. V shed 5 bases and J 4 bases; nucleotides not matched to a gene: 5. The germline V gene encodes CDR1 LNHDA and CDR2 SQIVND (reference sequence).

About this clone itself: This specimen includes other DNA sequences encoding the same CDR3. This chain joins TRBV11-2 and TRBJ2-7, with D possibly TRBD1 on 6 matching bases. This CDR3 has 14 amino acids. The germline CDR1 and CDR2 sequences are SGHAT and FQNNGV. Trimming shortened V by 0 bases and J by 1 base, and 7 bases separated the two germline ends. CDR3 DNA sequence: TGTGCCAGCAGCTTAGACAGGGGTTCCTACGAGCAGTACTTC. This codes for CASSLDRGSYEQYF.

The V gene is TRBV7-2, the J gene TRBJ2-7, with D possibly being TRBD1 (5 bases). This CDR3 has 16 residues. V shed 0 bases and J shed 3 bases, with 15 bases lying between them. In germline, CDR1 is SGHTA, CDR2 FQGNSA. The CDR3 DNA is TGTGCCAGCAGCTTAGCCCTGGGGCGCGGCATCTACGAGCAGTACTTC. This translates into CASSLALGRGIYEQYF.

The chain's CDR3 is CASSLDARSSYEQYF. DNA for the CDR3: TGTGCCAGCAGCTTAGACGCCAGGAGCTCCTACGAGCAGTACTTC. V and J are TRBV11-2 and TRBJ2-7; D gene ambiguous. V was cut by 0 bases and J by 0 bases, with 9 bases left in between. This CDR3 region has 15 residues. Germline values: CDR1 SGHAT, CDR2 FQNNGV.

The chain joins TRBV5-1 to TRBJ2-7, with a possible D match to TRBD1 (6 bases). The CDR3 is made up of 15 amino acids. The V gene's germline CDR1 is SGHRS and CDR2 YFSETQ. V lost 2 bases and J 7 bases, leaving 19 bases between the germline ends. The CDR3 DNA follows: TGCGCCAGCAGCTTAAGCGGCAGGGGAAGTAGGGAGCAGTACTTC. Translation gives CASSLSGRGSREQYF.

Here the CDR3 reads CASSYDPLAEETQYF. CDR3 nucleotides: TGTGCCAGCAGTTATGACCCTCTGGCGGAAGAGACCCAGTACTTC. This rearrangement joins TRBV6-5 to TRBJ2-5; D uncertain. V lost 3 bases to trimming and J lost 3 bases, with 14 bases between them. Looked up from germline, CDR1 is MNHEY and CDR2 is SVGAGI. The CDR3 covers 15 residues.

Regarding this clone: Other nucleotide sequences from this sample produce the same CDR3. The chain uses TRBV27 and TRBJ2-1, with D uncertain. Between the trimmed V and J ends, which lost 0 bases and 2 bases, there was a span of 2 bases. CDR3 length: 13 amino acids. Germline V lookup: CDR1 MNHEY, CDR2 SMNVEV (reference sequence). DNA for the CDR3: TGTGCCAGCAGTTTATCAGCCTACAATGAGCAGTTCTTC. Its protein is CASSLSAYNEQFF.

The CDR3 loop reads CASSLSPGTGNEKLFF. The CDR3 DNA sequence: TGTGCCAGCAGTTTATCCCCTGGGACAGGGAATGAAAAACTGTTTTTT. J is TRBJ1-4 and V is TRBV27, with 9 bases fitting TRBD1. V lost 0 bases to trimming and J lost 5 bases; unmatched junction nucleotides: 4. Germline V CDR1 and CDR2: MNHEY, SMNVEV (reference sequence). There are 16 residues in the CDR3.

This clone was counted once. This rearrangement joins TRBV15 to TRBJ2-7; 11 bases line up with TRBD2. The ends lost 0 bases at V and 3 bases at J; junction bases unmatched: 1. The CDR3 has 15 amino acids. The germline V gene encodes CDR1 LNHNV and CDR2 YYDKDF (reference sequence). The CDR3, as DNA: TGTGCCACCAGCAGAGAGACTAGCGGGGACTACGAGCAGTACTTC. Protein: CATSRETSGDYEQYF.

The rearrangement links TRBV7-2 to TRBJ2-7; 7 positions agree with TRBD2. Germline V lookup: CDR1 SGHTA, CDR2 FQGNSA. Trimming at V came to 5 bases and at J to 3 bases, leaving 7 bases not matched to a gene. The CDR3 length is 14 residues. The CDR3 DNA reads TGTGCCAGCAGCGACCCGGGGGAGGGCTACGAGCAGTACTTC. This gives the protein CASSDPGEGYEQYF.

The chain couples TRBV7-2 to TRBJ2-1; TRBD1 might be the D (6 bases). The V and J ends lost 4 bases and 2 bases respectively, with 12 bases between them. The germline CDR1 and CDR2 sequences are SGHTA and FQGNSA. This CDR3 has 15 residues. The CDR3 protein is CASSSWDTAYNEQFF. In nucleotides, the CDR3 is TGTGCCAGCAGCTCCTGGGACACGGCCTACAATGAGCAGTTCTTC.

In the case of this clone: Distinct nucleotide sequences in the sample also encode this CDR3. The J gene is TRBJ2-7, the V gene TRBV6-5; D assignment may be TRBD1 or TRBD2 (5 bases each). Deletions cut 0 bases from V and 5 bases from J, with 11 bases between. Germline V gene lookup returns CDR1 MNHEY and CDR2 SVGAGI. This CDR3 is built from 14 residues. The CDR3 is CASSYSEGPDEQYF. DNA of the CDR3: TGTGCCAGCAGTTACTCTGAGGGGCCGGACGAGCAGTACTTC.

This chain uses TRBV2 with TRBJ1-4; D gene ambiguous. The CDR3 totals 17 residues. The V end was cut by 3 bases, the J end by 4 bases, with 18 bases between. From germline, CDR1 is SNHLY and CDR2 FYNNEI. Written as DNA, the CDR3 is TGTGCCAGCAGTGACCTAAGGCCGGAGCAGCATAATGAAAAACTGTTTTTT. It is translated as CASSDLRPEQHNEKLFF.

This chain's CDR3 is CASSRPAGGAETQYF. The CDR3 DNA follows: TGTGCCAGCAGCCGCCCGGCAGGGGGCGCAGAGACCCAGTACTTC. The chain couples TRBV13 to TRBJ2-5, with 8 bases matching TRBD1. The CDR3 loop spans 15 amino acids. J gave up 4 bases and V 5 bases, and 9 bases lay outside the gene matches. The germline CDR1 and CDR2 sequences are PRHDT and FYEKMQ (reference sequence).

This sequence joins TRBV7-6 and TRBJ1-2; D gene unclear. Germline CDR1 and CDR2: SGHVS and FNYEAQ. V lost 5 bases, J lost 4 bases, and 17 bases lay in between. The CDR3 contains 15 residues. The CDR3 is CASSPTPRDFYGYTF. Written as DNA, the CDR3 is TGTGCCAGCAGCCCCACCCCTCGGGATTTCTATGGCTACACCTTC. Supplemented by reference TRBV7-6 and TRBJ1-2, the full variable domain reads GAGVSQSPRYKVTKRGQDVALRCDPISGHVSLYWYRQALGQGPEFLTYFNYEAQQDKSGLPNDRFSAERPEGSISTLTIQRTEQRDSAMYRCASSPTPRDFYGYTFGSGTRLTVV.

The rearrangement links TRBV28 to TRBJ2-7; D gene unclear. V was shortened by 4 bases and J by 3 bases, with 16 bases between the two germline ends. CDR3 size: 15 residues. The germline V gene has CDR1 MDHEN and CDR2 SYDVKM. The CDR3 loop reads CASSYLAGSLYEQYF. For the CDR3, the DNA is TGTGCCAGCAGTTATTTGGCCGGGTCGCTCTACGAGCAGTACTTC. The full variable domain, its missing parts supplied by reference TRBV28 and TRBJ2-7, is DVKVTQSSRYLVKRTGEKVFLECVQDMDHENMFWYRQDPGLGLRLIYFSYDVKMKEKGDIPEGYSVSREKKERFSLILESASTNQTSMYLCASSYLAGSLYEQYFGPGTRLTVT.

This chain joins TRBV7-9 and TRBJ2-1; TRBD1 matches 9 bases. The CDR3 length is 15 residues. V gave up 4 bases and J gave up 9 bases; unmatched junction bases: 10. The germline V gene encodes CDR1 SEHNR and CDR2 FQNEAQ (reference sequence). The CDR3 region is CASSSWKDRGFEQFF. The CDR3 coding sequence is TGTGCCAGCAGCTCCTGGAAGGACAGGGGATTTGAGCAGTTCTTC.

The V and J genes are TRBV29-1 and TRBJ1-5, with D unresolved. V shed 4 bases and J shed 0 bases, with 10 bases lying between them. Per germline, CDR1 SQVTM and CDR2 ANQGSEA. CDR3 size: 14 residues. As DNA, the CDR3 is TGCAGCGTTGCACCGGACGGTAGCAATCAGCCCCAGCATTTT. It codes for CSVAPDGSNQPQHF. Based on the CDR3 plus reference TRBV29-1 and TRBJ1-5, the full variable domain is SAVISQKPSRDICQRGTSLTIQCQVDSQVTMMFWYRQQPGQSLTLIATANQGSEATYESGFVIDKFPISRPNLTFSTLTVSNMSPEDSSIYLCSVAPDGSNQPQHFGDGTRLSIL.

The chain couples TRBV7-9 to TRBJ2-7; 9 nucleotides align to TRBD2. V lost 3 bases to trimming and J lost 5 bases; unmatched junction nucleotides: 5. The CDR3 length is 14 residues. The V gene's germline CDR1 is SEHNR and CDR2 FQNEAQ (reference sequence). In nucleotides, the CDR3 is TGTGCCAGCAGCTTTTGGGCTAGCGGGAACGAGCAGTACTTC. This codes for CASSFWASGNEQYF.

This chain connects TRBV11-2 to TRBJ2-3, with TRBD1 matching 9 bases. The CDR3 extends over 15 amino acids. With 5 bases clipped from V and 5 bases from J, the junction kept 8 bases outside the gene matches. In germline, CDR1 is SGHAT, CDR2 FQNNGV. DNA of the CDR3: TGTGCCAGCAGCGAGAGAGACAGGGGGATAGATACGCAGTATTTT. This translates into CASSERDRGIDTQYF.

The V and J genes are TRBV6-5 and TRBJ1-1; TRBD1 is a possible D gene (6 bases). Germline CDR1 and CDR2: MNHEY and SVGAGI. V lost 6 bases, J lost 8 bases, and 13 bases lay in between. This CDR3 comprises 12 residues. CDR3 nucleotide sequence: TGTGCCAGCAGCAACGACGACAGGGAAGCTTTCTTT. The encoded protein is CASSNDDREAFF.

Details on this clone: Distinct nucleotide sequences in the sample also encode this CDR3. The rearrangement links TRBV29-1 to TRBJ2-1; D is perhaps TRBD2 (5 bases). The CDR3 covers 10 residues. Germline V gives CDR1 SQVTM, CDR2 ANQGSEA. V dropped 4 bases and J dropped 7 bases, with 5 bases sitting between them. The CDR3 reads CSVGRNEQFF. Written as DNA, the CDR3 is TGCAGCGTTGGGAGGAATGAGCAGTTCTTC.

The J gene is TRBJ2-5, the V gene TRBV13, with 10 bases lining up with TRBD1. V shed 4 bases and J 5 bases; nucleotides not matched to a gene: 10. Germline V gene data show CDR1 as PRHDT and CDR2 as FYEKMQ (reference sequence). The CDR3 length is 16 residues. DNA for the CDR3: TGTGCCAGCAGCTCCCGGGACAGGGGTTATCGGGAGACCCAGTACTTC. It yields the protein CASSSRDRGYRETQYF.

This chain joins TRBV9 and TRBJ2-1; D gene unclear. Germline CDR1 reads SGDLS; CDR2 reads YYNGEE. V lost 2 bases and J lost 3, with 9 bases in between. This CDR3 spans 14 amino acids. The CDR3: CASSVVGNYNEQFF. Here the CDR3 DNA reads TGTGCCAGCAGCGTCGTAGGGAACTACAATGAGCAGTTCTTC. Filled out from reference TRBV9 and TRBJ2-1, the complete variable domain reads DSGVTQTPKHLITATGQRVTLRCSPRSGDLSVYWYQQSLDQGLQFLIQYYNGEERAKGNILERFSAQQFPDLHSELNLSSLELGDSALYFCASSVVGNYNEQFFGPGTRLTVL.

With respect to this clone: The junction does not match germline at one end; this may be a read error. This sequence joins TRBV27 and TRBJ2-7; D is possibly TRBD1 (8 bases). The CDR3 loop spans 14 amino acids. CDR1 MNHEY and CDR2 SMNVEV come from the germline V gene (reference sequence). CDR3 DNA sequence: TGTGCCAGCAGTTCGGACAGGGACTACTACGAGCAATACTTC. This translates into CASSSDRDYYEQYF.